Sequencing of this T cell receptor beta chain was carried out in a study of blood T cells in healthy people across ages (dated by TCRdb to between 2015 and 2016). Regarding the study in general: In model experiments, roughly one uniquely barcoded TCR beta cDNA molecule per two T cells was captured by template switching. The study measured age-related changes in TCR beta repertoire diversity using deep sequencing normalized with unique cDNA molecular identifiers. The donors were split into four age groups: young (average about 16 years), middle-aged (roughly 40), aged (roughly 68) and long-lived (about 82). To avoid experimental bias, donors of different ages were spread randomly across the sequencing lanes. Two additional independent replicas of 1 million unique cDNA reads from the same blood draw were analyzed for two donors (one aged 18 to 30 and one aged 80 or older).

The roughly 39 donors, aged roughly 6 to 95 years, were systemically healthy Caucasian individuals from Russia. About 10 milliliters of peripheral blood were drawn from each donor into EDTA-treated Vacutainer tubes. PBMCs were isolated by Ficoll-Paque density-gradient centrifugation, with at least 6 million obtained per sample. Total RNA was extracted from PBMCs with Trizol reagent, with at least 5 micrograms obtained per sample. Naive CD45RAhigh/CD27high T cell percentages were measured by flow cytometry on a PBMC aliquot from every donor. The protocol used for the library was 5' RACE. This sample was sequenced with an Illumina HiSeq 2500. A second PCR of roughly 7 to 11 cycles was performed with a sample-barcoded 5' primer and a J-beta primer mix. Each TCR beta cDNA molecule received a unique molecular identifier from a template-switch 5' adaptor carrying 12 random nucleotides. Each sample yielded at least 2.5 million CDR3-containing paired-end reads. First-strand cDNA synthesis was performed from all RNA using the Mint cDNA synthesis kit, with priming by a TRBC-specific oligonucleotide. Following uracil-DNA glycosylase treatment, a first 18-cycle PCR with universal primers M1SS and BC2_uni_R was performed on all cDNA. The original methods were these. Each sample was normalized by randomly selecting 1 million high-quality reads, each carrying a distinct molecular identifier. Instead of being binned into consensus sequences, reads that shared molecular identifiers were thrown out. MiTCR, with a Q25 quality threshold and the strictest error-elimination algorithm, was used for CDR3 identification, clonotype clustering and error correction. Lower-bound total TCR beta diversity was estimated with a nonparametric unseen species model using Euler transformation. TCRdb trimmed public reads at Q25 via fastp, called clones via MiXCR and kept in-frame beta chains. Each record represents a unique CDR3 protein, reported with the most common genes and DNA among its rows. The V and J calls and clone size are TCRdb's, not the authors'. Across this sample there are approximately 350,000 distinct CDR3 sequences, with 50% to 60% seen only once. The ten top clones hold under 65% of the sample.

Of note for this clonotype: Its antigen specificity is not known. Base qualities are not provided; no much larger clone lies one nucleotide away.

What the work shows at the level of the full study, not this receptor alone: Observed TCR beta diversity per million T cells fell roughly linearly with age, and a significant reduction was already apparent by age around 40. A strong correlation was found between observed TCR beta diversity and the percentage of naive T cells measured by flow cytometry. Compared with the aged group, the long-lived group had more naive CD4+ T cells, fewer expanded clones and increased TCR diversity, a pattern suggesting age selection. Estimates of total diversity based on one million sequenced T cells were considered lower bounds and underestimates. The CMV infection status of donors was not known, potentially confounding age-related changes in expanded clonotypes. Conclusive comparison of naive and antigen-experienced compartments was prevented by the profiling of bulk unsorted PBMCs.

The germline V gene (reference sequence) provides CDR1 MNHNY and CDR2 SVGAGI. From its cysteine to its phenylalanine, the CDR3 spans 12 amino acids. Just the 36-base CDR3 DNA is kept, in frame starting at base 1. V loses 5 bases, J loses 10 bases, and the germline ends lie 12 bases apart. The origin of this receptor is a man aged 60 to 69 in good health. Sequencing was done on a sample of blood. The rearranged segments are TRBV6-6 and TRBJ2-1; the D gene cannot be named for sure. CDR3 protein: CASSTSSGEQFF. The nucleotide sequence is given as TGTGCCAGCAGTACCTCTAGTGGCGAGCAGTTCTTC.